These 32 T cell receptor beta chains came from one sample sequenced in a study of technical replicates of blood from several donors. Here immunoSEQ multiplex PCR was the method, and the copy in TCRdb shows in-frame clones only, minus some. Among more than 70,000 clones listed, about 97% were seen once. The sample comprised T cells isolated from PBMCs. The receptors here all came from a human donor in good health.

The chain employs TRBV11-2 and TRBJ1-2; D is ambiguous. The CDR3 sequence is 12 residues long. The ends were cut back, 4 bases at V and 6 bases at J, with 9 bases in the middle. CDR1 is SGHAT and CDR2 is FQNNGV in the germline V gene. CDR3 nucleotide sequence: TGTGCCAGCAGCTCAATGCAGAATGGCTACACCTTC. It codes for CASSSMQNGYTF.

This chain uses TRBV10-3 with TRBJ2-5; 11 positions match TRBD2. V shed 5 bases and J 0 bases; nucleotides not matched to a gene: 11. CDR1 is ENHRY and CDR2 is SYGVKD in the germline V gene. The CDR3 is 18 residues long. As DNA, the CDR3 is TGTGCCATCAGTCCAAAGGGTCCTAGCGGGGGGTACCAAGAGACCCAGTACTTC. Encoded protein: CAISPKGPSGGYQETQYF.

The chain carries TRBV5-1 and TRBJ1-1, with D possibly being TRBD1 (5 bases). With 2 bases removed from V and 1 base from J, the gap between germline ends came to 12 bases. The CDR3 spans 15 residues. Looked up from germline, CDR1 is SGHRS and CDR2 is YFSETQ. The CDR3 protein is CASSFTVGGNTEAFF. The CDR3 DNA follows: TGCGCCAGCAGCTTTACGGTCGGGGGGAACACTGAAGCTTTCTTT.

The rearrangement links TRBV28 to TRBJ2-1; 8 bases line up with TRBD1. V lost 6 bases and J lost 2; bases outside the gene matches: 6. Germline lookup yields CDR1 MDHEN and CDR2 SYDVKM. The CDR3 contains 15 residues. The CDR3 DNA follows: TGTGCCAGCAGGGGTCGGACAGGGCCCTACAATGAGCAGTTCTTC. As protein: CASRGRTGPYNEQFF.

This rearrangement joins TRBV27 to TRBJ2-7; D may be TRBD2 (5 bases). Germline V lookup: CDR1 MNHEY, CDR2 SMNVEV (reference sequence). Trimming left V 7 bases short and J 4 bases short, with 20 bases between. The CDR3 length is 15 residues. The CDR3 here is CASTISRGSRYEQYF. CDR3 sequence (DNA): TGTGCCAGCACTATCTCAAGAGGGTCTCGATACGAGCAGTACTTC.

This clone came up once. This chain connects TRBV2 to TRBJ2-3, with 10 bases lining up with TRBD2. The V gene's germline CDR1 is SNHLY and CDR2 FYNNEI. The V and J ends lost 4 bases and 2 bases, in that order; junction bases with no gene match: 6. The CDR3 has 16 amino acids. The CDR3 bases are TGTGCCAGCAGTGGGGCCGGACTAGCGGTCACAGATACGCAGTATTTT. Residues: CASSGAGLAVTDTQYF.

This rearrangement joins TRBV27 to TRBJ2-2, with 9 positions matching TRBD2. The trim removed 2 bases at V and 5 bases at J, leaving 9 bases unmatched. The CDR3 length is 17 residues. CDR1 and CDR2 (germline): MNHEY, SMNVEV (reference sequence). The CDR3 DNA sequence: TGTGCCAGCAGTTTAGTCGGGGTTAGCGGGAGTACCGGGGAGCTGTTTTTT. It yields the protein CASSLVGVSGSTGELFF.

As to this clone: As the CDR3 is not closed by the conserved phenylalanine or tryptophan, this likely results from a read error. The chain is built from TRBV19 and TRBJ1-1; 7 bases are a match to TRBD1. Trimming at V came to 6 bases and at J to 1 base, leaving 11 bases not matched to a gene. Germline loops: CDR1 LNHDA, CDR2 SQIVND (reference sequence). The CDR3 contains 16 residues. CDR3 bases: TGTGCCAGTAGGAACTATCAGGGGGTTCGGAACACTGAAGCTTTCCTT. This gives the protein CASRNYQGVRNTEAFL.

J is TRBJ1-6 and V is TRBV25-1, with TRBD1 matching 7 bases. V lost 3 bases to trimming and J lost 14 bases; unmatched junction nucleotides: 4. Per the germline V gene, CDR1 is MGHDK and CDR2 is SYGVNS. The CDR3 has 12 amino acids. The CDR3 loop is CASSDPGGSLHF. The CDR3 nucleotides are TGTGCCAGCAGTGACCCAGGGGGATCCCTCCACTTT.

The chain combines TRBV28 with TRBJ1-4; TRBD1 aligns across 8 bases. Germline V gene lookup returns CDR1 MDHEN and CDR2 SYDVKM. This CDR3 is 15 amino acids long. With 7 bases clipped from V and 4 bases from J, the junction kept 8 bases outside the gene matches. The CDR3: CASTSRTGYNEKLFF. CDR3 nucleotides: TGTGCCAGCACTTCACGGACAGGGTATAATGAAAAACTGTTTTTT.

This chain's CDR3 is CASSFHRLAGTYEQYF. CDR3 sequence (DNA): TGTGCCAGCAGCTTTCATCGGCTTGCGGGAACCTACGAGCAGTACTTC. The chain links TRBV7-9 to TRBJ2-7; maybe TRBD2 (6 bases). CDR1 is SEHNR and CDR2 is FQNEAQ in the germline V gene (reference sequence). CDR3 length: 16 amino acids. Trimming removed 3 bases from V and 2 bases from J, with 17 bases in between.

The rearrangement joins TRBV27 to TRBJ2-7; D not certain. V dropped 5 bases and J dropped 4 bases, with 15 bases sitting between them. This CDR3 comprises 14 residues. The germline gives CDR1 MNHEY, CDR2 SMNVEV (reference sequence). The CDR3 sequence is CASSPQTSWYEQYF. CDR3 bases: TGTGCCAGCAGTCCACAGACCTCCTGGTACGAGCAGTACTTC.

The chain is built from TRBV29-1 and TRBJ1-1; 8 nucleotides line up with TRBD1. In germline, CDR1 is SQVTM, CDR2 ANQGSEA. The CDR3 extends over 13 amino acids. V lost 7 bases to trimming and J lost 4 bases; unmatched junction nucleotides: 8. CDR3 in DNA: TGCAGCGCCCAGACAGGGGCTGGCACTGAAGCTTTCTTT. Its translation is CSAQTGAGTEAFF. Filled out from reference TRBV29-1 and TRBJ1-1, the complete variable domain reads SAVISQKPSRDICQRGTSLTIQCQVDSQVTMMFWYRQQPGQSLTLIATANQGSEATYESGFVIDKFPISRPNLTFSTLTVSNMSPEDSSIYLCSAQTGAGTEAFFGQGTRLTVV.

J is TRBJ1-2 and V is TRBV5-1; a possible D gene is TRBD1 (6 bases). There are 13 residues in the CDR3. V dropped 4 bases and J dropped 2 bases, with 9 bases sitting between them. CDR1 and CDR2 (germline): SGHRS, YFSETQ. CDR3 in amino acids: CASSPGQNYGYTF. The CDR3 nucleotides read TGCGCCAGCAGCCCCGGACAGAACTATGGCTACACCTTC.

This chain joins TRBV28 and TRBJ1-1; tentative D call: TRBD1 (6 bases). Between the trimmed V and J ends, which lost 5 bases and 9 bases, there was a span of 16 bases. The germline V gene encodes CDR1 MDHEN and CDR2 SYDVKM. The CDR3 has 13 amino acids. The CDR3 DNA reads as TGTGCCAGCAGTCCCCCCTTTGGGACACAAGCTTTCTTT. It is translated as CASSPPFGTQAFF. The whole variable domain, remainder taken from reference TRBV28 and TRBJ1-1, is DVKVTQSSRYLVKRTGEKVFLECVQDMDHENMFWYRQDPGLGLRLIYFSYDVKMKEKGDIPEGYSVSREKKERFSLILESASTNQTSMYLCASSPPFGTQAFFGQGTRLTVV.

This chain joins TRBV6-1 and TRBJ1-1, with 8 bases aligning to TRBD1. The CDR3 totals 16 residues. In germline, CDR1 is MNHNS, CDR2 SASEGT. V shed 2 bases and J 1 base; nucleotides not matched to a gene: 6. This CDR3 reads CASSELGTGANTEAFF. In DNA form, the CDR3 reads TGTGCCAGCAGTGAACTCGGGACAGGCGCGAACACTGAAGCTTTCTTT.

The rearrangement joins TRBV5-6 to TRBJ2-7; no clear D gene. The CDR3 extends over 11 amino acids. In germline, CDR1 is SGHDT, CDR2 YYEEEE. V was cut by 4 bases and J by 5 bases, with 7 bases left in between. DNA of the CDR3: TGTGCCAGCAGCGGTGCGGACGAGCAGTACTTC. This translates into CASSGADEQYF.

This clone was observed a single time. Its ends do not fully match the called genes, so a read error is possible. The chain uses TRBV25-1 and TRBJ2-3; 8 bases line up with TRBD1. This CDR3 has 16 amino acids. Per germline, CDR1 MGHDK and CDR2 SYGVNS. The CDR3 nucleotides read TGTGCCAGCAGTGAAAGTTTCAGTTTATCGGGGACAGGTACTTGTTTT. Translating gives CASSESFSLSGTGTCF.

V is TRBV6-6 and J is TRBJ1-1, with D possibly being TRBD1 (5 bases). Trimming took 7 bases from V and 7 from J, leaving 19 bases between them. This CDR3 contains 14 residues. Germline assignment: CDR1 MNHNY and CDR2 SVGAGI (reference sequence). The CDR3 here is CASTKVGRAYEAFF. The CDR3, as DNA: TGTGCCAGCACCAAAGTGGGCAGGGCATATGAAGCTTTCTTT.

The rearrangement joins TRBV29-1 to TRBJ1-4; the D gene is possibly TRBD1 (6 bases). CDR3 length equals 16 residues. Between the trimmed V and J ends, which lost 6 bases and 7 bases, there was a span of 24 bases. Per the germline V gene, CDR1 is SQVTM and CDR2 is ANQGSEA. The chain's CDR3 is CSVEKTETGIREKLFF. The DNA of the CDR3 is TGCAGCGTCGAAAAAACCGAAACAGGGATCCGTGAAAAACTGTTTTTT. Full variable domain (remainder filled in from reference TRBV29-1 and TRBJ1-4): SAVISQKPSRDICQRGTSLTIQCQVDSQVTMMFWYRQQPGQSLTLIATANQGSEATYESGFVIDKFPISRPNLTFSTLTVSNMSPEDSSIYLCSVEKTETGIREKLFFGSGTQLSVL.

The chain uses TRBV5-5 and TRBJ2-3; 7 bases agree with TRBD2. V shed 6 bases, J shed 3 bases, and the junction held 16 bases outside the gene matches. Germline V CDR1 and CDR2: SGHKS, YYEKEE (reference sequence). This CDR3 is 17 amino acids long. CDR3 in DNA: TGTGCCAGCACCCTTATTATGGCGAGACTAGCAACAGATACGCAGTATTTT. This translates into CASTLIMARLATDTQYF.

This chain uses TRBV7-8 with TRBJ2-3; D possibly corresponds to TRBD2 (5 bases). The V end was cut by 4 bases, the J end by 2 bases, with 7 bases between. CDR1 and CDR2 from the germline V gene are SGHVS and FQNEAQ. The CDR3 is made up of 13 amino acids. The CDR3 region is CASSWTDTDTQYF. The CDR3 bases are TGTGCCAGCAGCTGGACTGACACAGATACGCAGTATTTT.

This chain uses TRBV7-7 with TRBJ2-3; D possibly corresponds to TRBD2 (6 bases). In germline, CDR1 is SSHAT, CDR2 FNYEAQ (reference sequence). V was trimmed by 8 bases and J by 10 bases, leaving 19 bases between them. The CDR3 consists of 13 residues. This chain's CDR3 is CASGGASEGPQYF. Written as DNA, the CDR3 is TGTGCCAGCGGCGGGGCCTCCGAGGGCCCGCAGTATTTT.

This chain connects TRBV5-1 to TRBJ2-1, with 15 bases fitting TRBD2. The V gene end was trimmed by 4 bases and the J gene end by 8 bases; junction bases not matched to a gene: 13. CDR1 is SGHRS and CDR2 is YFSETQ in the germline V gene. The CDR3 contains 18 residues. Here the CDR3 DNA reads TGCGCCAGCAGCCCGGGGACTAGCGGGGGGCGGGGAGTGGATGAGCAGTTCTTC. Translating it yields CASSPGTSGGRGVDEQFF. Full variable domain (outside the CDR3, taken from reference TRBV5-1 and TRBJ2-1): KAGVTQTPRYLIKTRGQQVTLSCSPISGHRSVSWYQQTPGQGLQFLFEYFSETQRNKGNFPGRFSGRQFSNSRSEMNVSTLELGDSALYLCASSPGTSGGRGVDEQFFGPGTRLTVL.

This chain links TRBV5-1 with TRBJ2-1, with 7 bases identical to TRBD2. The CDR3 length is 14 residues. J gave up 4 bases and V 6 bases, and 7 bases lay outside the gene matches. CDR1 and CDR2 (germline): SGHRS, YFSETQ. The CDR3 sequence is CASTKRGLYNEQFF. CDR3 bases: TGCGCCAGCACAAAGCGGGGCCTATACAATGAGCAGTTCTTC. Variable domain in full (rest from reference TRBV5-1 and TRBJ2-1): KAGVTQTPRYLIKTRGQQVTLSCSPISGHRSVSWYQQTPGQGLQFLFEYFSETQRNKGNFPGRFSGRQFSNSRSEMNVSTLELGDSALYLCASTKRGLYNEQFFGPGTRLTVL.

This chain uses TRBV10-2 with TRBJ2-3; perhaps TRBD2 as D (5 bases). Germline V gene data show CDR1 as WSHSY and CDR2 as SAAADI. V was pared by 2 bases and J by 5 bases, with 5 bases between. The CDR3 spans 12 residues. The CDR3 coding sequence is TGCGCCAGCAGTGAGCGGGGAGATACGCAGTATTTT. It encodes CASSERGDTQYF.

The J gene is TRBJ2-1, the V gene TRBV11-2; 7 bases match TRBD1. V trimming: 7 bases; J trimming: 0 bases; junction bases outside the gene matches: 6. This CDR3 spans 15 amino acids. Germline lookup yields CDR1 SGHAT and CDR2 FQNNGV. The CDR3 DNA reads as TGTGCCAGCACCCCTTGGGACAGCTCCTACAATGAGCAGTTCTTC. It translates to CASTPWDSSYNEQFF.

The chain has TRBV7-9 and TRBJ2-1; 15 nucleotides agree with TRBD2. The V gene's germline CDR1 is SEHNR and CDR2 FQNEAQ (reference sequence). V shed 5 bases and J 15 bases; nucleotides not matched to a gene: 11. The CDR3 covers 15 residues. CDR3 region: CASSPGLAGGPRLFF. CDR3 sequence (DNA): TGTGCCAGCAGCCCCGGACTAGCGGGAGGGCCGAGGCTGTTCTTC.

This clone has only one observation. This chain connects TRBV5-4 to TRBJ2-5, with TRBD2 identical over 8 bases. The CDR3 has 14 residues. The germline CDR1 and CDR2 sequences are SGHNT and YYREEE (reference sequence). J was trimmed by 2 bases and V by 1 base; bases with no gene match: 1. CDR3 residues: CASSLLAGQETQYF. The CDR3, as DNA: TGTGCCAGCAGCTTGTTAGCGGGGCAAGAGACCCAGTACTTC.

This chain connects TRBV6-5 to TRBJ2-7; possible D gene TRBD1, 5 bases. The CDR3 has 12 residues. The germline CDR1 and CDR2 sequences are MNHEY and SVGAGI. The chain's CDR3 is CTVTGPSYEQYF. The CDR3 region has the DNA TGTACCGTTACAGGACCGTCCTACGAGCAGTACTTC.

CDR3: CASSAGVPQHF. DNA for the CDR3: TGTGCCAGCAGTGCCGGTGTGCCCCAGCATTTT. This chain joins TRBV6-4 and TRBJ1-5; D unclear. V dropped 4 bases and J dropped 9 bases, with 7 bases sitting between them. Per the germline V gene, CDR1 is MRHNA and CDR2 is SNTAGT. There are 11 residues in the CDR3.

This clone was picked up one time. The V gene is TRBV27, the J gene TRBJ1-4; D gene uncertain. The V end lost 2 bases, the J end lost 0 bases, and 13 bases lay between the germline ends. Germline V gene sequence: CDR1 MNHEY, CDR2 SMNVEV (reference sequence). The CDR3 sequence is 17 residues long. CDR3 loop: CASSLSGRRATNEKLFF. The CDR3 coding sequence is TGTGCCAGCAGTTTAAGCGGGAGGAGGGCAACTAATGAAAAACTGTTTTTT. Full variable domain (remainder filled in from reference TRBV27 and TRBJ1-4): EAQVTQNPRYLITVTGKKLTVTCSQNMNHEYMSWYRQDPGLGLRQIYYSMNVEVTDKGDVPEGYKVSRKEKRNFPLILESPSPNQTSLYFCASSLSGRRATNEKLFFGSGTQLSVL.